Described below is a single T cell receptor beta chain sequence and its context. Its antigen is undetermined. This entry belongs to a study of vaccination effects on CD4 cells after COVID-19. V was pared by 5 bases and J by 6 bases, with 10 bases of the junction left unmatched. Germline V CDR1 and CDR2: SEHNR, FQNEAQ (reference sequence). This CDR3 comprises 15 residues. CD4+ T cell isolation took place after 10 days of culture. All study participants received two doses of BNT162b2 or mRNA-1273 vaccine. TCRdb keeps only in-frame clones here, not all; method: immunoSEQ multiplex PCR. Here the sample spans about 73,000 clones, less than 75% being singletons.

The starting material was CD4+ T cells from PBMCs cultured without peptide, obtained after COVID-19 vaccination. This receptor was obtained from a human donor who received a COVID-19 vaccine. The chain links TRBV7-9 to TRBJ1-2, with 9 bases identical to TRBD1. The CDR3 protein is CASSLPGQGGDGYTF. The DNA of the CDR3 is TGTGCCAGCAGCCTGCCGGGACAGGGAGGAGATGGCTACACCTTC. Filled out from reference TRBV7-9 and TRBJ1-2, the complete variable domain reads DTGVSQNPRHKITKRGQNVTFRCDPISEHNRLYWYRQTLGQGPEFLTYFQNEAQLEKSRLLSDRFSAERPKGSFSTLEIQRTEQGDSAMYLCASSLPGQGGDGYTFGSGTRLTVV.